This entry features one TCR beta chain sequence. The target antigen is unknown. Extracted RNA was reverse transcribed into cDNA, the sequencing template. Using immunoSEQ multiplex PCR, the repertoire was profiled, and TCRdb retains in-frame clones only, with some absent. The table shows about 200,000 clones, with more than 55% occurring only once. The CDR3 runs 14 residues. CDR1 and CDR2 (germline): SGHTA, FQGTGA. The V and J ends lost 3 bases and 3 bases respectively, with 9 bases between them. The data belong to a study of CD8+ T cells in alopecia areata. Notes on the study in general: Scalp data also include sequences from resident alphabeta T cells of normal skin. Affected scalp, especially in alopecia totalis/universalis, had a higher clonality than normal scalp did.

This clonotype was obtained from a human donor in good health. The chain employs TRBV7-3 and TRBJ2-1; TRBD1 is a possible D gene (6 bases). Sequenced sample: CD8+ T cells sorted from blood. The DNA for the CDR3 is TGTGCCAGCAGCTTGGGGACACGCTACAATGAGCAGTTCTTC. This encodes CASSLGTRYNEQFF.